This is a list of T cell receptor beta chains from one sample in a study of OX40 agonist ivuxolimab in advanced cancers. This table comes from immunoSEQ multiplex PCR, and its TCRdb copy is limited to in-frame clones, with some not included. The table lists 50,000 or so clones, 65% to 90% of them singletons, with 2.6% in the top ten. The material sequenced was CD4+ or CD8+ T cells sorted from blood, taken in a trial of the OX40 agonist ivuxolimab. Every receptor here comes from an adult with an advanced solid tumor such as melanoma, head and neck, liver or kidney cancer. CDR3s include the opening cysteine and the closing phenylalanine or tryptophan. A D gene is named only where the DNA matches it firmly. A clone size is listed for some rows: how often the clone was seen (once, few, many), or a class if it is expanded.

J,size,D,V,CDR3,DNA
TRBJ2-1,few,TRBD2,TRBV5-1,CASSIRTSGVNNEQFF,TGCGCCAGCAGCATCCGGACTAGCGGGGTGAACAATGAGCAGTTCTTC
TRBJ2-5,.,.,TRBV18,CASSASGETQYF,TGTGCCAGCTCAGCGTCCGGCGAGACCCAGTACTTC
TRBJ2-1,few,TRBD1,TRBV9,CASSAGTGSYNEQFF,TGTGCCAGCAGCGCCGGGACAGGGTCCTACAATGAGCAGTTCTTC
TRBJ2-7,.,TRBD1,TRBV2,CASSLSGTGGTEQYF,TGTGCCAGCAGCCTATCCGGGACAGGGGGCACCGAGCAGTACTTC
TRBJ1-6,.,.,TRBV6-4,CASSAGGDRSPLHF,TGTGCCAGCAGTGCGGGGGGGGACCGTTCACCCCTCCACTTT
TRBJ1-6,.,.,TRBV7-2,CASSHGQTLNSPLHF,TGTGCCAGCAGCCATGGACAGACACTCAATTCACCCCTCCACTTT
TRBJ1-6,.,TRBD1,TRBV9,CASSVGDRDSSPLHF,TGTGCCAGCAGCGTAGGAGACAGGGATTCTTCACCCCTCCACTTT
TRBJ1-4,.,.,TRBV5-1,CARSGRANEKLFF,TGCGCCAGATCGGGGCGGGCTAATGAAAAACTGTTTTTT
TRBJ2-2,.,.,TRBV9,CASTIGRGTGELFF,TGTGCCAGCACAATCGGACGGGGCACCGGGGAGCTGTTTTTT
TRBJ2-5,.,TRBD2,TRBV7-9,CASSFGAGETQYF,TGTGCCAGCAGCTTTGGAGCGGGGGAGACCCAGTACTTC
TRBJ2-6,.,.,TRBV12-5,CASGRTGANVLTF,TGTGCTAGTGGTCGTACTGGGGCCAACGTCCTGACTTTC
TRBJ1-5,.,.,TRBV6-9,CASSRRGGFKQPQHF,TGTGCCAGCAGCCGGCGAGGGGGGTTTAAGCAGCCCCAGCATTTT
TRBJ2-2,.,.,TRBV12-5,CASGLEAGELFF,TGTGCTAGTGGTTTGGAGGCCGGGGAGCTGTTTTTT
TRBJ1-1,.,.,TRBV4-1,CASSQDLRGAVEAFF,TGCGCCAGCAGCCAAGATCTCCGGGGGGCTGTTGAAGCTTTCTTT
TRBJ2-7,.,.,TRBV19,CASSIRGAGYEQYF,TGTGCCAGTAGTATACGTGGCGCTGGCTACGAGCAGTACTTC
TRBJ2-7,.,.,TRBV5-8,CARSQVPYEQYF,TGTGCCAGAAGCCAGGTACCCTACGAGCAGTACTTC
TRBJ2-7,.,.,TRBV29-1,CSVVGTKTYEQYF,TGCAGCGTTGTCGGGACGAAAACCTACGAGCAGTACTTC
TRBJ2-2,.,TRBD1,TRBV6-1,CASSDRGGWGGELFF,TGTGCCAGCAGTGACCGAGGGGGCTGGGGCGGGGAGCTGTTTTTT
TRBJ1-4,.,TRBD1,TRBV5-8,CASSLWGQGTEKLFF,TGTGCCAGCAGCTTGTGGGGACAGGGGACTGAAAAACTGTTTTTT
TRBJ2-1,few,.,TRBV2,CASSLWDSYNEQFF,TGTGCCAGCTCCCTTTGGGACTCCTACAATGAGCAGTTCTTC
TRBJ2-1,.,TRBD1,TRBV7-2,CAWPRDRALVF,TGTGCCTGGCCCCGGGACAGGGCATTAGTCTTC
TRBJ1-2,.,TRBD1,TRBV5-1,CASSLDRGDFYGYTF,TGCGCCAGCAGCTTGGACAGGGGCGATTTCTATGGCTACACCTTC
TRBJ1-1,.,.,TRBV6-5,CASSERQGLEAFF,TGTGCCAGCAGTGAGAGGCAGGGGCTGGAAGCTTTCTTT
TRBJ2-7,.,TRBD2,TRBV4-1,CASSPAGEGLSYEQYF,TGCGCCAGCAGCCCAGCTGGGGAGGGGCTCTCCTACGAGCAGTACTTC
TRBJ2-6,few,.,TRBV7-9,CASGAMAGANVLTF,TGTGCCAGCGGCGCCATGGCCGGGGCCAACGTCCTGACTTTC
TRBJ2-3,.,.,TRBV5-1,CASSSDGADTQYF,TGCGCCAGCAGCTCCGACGGGGCAGATACGCAGTATTTT
TRBJ2-3,.,.,TRBV4-1,CASSQVEGDTQYF,TGCGCCAGCAGCCAAGTGGAAGGAGATACGCAGTATTTT
TRBJ2-7,few,.,TRBV2,CASSKKYEQYF,TGTGCCAGCAGCAAAAAATACGAGCAGTACTTC
TRBJ2-5,.,TRBD1,TRBV7-9,CASSLSRTGLGGETQYF,TGTGCCAGCAGCTTATCAAGGACAGGGCTTGGTGGTGAGACCCAGTACTTC
TRBJ2-2,.,TRBD2,TRBV29-1,CSAPGTSGTGELFF,TGCAGCGCCCCCGGGACTAGCGGTACCGGGGAGCTGTTTTTT
TRBJ2-7,.,.,TRBV7-2,CASSLVHEQYF,TGTGCCAGCAGCTTAGTCCACGAGCAGTACTTC
TRBJ2-2,.,.,TRBV12-5,CASGLGVGTGELFF,TGTGCTAGTGGTTTAGGCGTGGGCACCGGGGAGCTGTTTTTT
TRBJ2-7,.,.,TRBV18,CASSPLDGYEQYF,TGTGCCAGCTCACCCCTGGACGGCTACGAGCAGTACTTC
TRBJ2-3,.,TRBD2,TRBV15,CATSRDQLAGVTQYF,TGTGCCACCAGCAGAGATCAGCTAGCGGGAGTTACGCAGTATTTT
TRBJ1-5,.,TRBD1,TRBV18,CASSPPTGGQHF,TGTGCCAGCTCACCACCGACAGGGGGCCAGCATTTT
TRBJ2-7,.,TRBD2,TRBV7-8,CASSLVASGVPNPYEQYF,TGTGCCAGCAGCTTAGTCGCTAGCGGGGTACCCAACCCCTACGAGCAGTACTTC
TRBJ1-2,.,TRBD1,TRBV6-1,CASSVTGDSYYGYTF,TGTGCCAGCAGTGTGACGGGGGACAGCTACTATGGCTACACCTTC